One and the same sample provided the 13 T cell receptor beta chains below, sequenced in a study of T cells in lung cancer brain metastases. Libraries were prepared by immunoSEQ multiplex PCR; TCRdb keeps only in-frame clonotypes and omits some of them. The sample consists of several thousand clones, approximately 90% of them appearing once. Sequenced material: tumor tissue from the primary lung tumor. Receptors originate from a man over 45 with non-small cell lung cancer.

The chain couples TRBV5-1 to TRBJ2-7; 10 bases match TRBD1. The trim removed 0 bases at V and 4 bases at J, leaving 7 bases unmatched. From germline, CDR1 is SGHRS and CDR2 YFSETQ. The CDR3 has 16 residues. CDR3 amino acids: CASSLGVTGGNYEQYF. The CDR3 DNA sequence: TGCGCCAGCAGCTTGGGGGTGACAGGGGGCAATTACGAGCAGTACTTC.

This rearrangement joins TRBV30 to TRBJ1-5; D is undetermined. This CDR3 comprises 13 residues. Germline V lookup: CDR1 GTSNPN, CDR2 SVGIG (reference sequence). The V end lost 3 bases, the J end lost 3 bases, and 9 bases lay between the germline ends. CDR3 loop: CAWSSTDNQPQHF. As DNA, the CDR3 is TGTGCCTGGAGCTCAACAGACAATCAGCCCCAGCATTTT.

CDR3 region: CASSPPNSGGETQYF. The CDR3 DNA reads TGTGCCAGCTCACCACCAAATTCAGGGGGGGAGACCCAGTACTTC. The V call is TRBV18, the J call TRBJ2-5; D might be TRBD1 (7 bases). The CDR3 contains 15 residues. Deletions cut 0 bases from V and 5 bases from J, with 13 bases between. The V gene's germline CDR1 is KGHSH and CDR2 LQKENI.

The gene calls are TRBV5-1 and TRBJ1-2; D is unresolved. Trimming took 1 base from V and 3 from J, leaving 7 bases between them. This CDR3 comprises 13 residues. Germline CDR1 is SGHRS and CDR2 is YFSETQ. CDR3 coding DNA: TGCGCCAGCAGCTTGCTTGGGGACTATGGCTACACCTTC. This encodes CASSLLGDYGYTF.

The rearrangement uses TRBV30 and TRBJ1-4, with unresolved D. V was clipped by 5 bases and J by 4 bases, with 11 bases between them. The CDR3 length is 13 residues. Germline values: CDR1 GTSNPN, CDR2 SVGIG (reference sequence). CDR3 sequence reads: CAWRGQNNEKLFF. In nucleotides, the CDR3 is TGTGCCTGGCGCGGGCAAAATAATGAAAAACTGTTTTTT.

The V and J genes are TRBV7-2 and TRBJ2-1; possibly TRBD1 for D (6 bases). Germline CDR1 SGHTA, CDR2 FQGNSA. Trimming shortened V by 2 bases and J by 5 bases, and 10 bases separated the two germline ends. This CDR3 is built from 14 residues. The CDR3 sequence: CASSLQGHDNEQFF. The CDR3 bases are TGTGCCAGCAGCTTACAGGGACACGACAATGAGCAGTTCTTC.

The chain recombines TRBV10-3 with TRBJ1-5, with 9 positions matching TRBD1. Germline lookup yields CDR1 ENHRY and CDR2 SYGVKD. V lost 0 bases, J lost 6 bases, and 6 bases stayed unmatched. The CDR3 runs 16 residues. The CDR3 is CAISESGTGRGQPQHF. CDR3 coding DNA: TGTGCCATCAGTGAGTCCGGGACAGGGAGGGGTCAGCCCCAGCATTTT.

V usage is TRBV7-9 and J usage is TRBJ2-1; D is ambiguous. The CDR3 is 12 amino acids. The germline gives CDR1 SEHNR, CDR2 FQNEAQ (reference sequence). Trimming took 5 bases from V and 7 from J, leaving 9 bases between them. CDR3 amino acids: CASSPSANEQFF. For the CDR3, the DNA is TGTGCCAGCAGCCCCTCCGCTAATGAGCAGTTCTTC.

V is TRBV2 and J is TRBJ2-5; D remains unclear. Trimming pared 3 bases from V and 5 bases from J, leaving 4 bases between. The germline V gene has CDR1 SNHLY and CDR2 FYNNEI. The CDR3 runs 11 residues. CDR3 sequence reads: CASSDHETQYF. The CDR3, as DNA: TGTGCCAGCAGTGATCATGAGACCCAGTACTTC.

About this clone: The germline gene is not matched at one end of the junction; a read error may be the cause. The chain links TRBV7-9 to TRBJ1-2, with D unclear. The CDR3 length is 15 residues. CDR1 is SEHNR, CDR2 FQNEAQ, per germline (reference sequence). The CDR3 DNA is TGTGCCAGCAGCCTAGCCGAAGGGTCGGGGTATGGCTACACCTTC. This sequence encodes CASSLAEGSGYGYTF. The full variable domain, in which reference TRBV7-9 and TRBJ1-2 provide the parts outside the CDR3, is DTGVSQNPRHKITKRGQNVTFRCDPISEHNRLYWYRQTLGQGPEFLTYFQNEAQLEKSRLLSDRFSAERPKGSFSTLEIQRTEQGDSAMYLCASSLAEGSGYGYTFGSGTRLTVV.

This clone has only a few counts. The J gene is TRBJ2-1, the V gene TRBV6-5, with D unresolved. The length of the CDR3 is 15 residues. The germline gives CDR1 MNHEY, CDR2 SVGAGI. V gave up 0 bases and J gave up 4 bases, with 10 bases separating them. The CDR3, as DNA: TGTGCCAGCAGTTACTCGCTATACAGATACAATGAGCAGTTCTTC. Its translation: CASSYSLYRYNEQFF.

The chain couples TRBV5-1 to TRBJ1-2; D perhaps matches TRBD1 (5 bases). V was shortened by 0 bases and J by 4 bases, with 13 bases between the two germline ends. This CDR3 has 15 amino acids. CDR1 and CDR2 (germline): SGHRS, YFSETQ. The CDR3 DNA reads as TGCGCCAGCAGCTTGGCCGGAGGGGAGGGCTATGGCTACACCTTC. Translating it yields CASSLAGGEGYGYTF. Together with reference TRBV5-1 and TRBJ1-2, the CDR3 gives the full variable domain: KAGVTQTPRYLIKTRGQQVTLSCSPISGHRSVSWYQQTPGQGLQFLFEYFSETQRNKGNFPGRFSGRQFSNSRSEMNVSTLELGDSALYLCASSLAGGEGYGYTFGSGTRLTVV.

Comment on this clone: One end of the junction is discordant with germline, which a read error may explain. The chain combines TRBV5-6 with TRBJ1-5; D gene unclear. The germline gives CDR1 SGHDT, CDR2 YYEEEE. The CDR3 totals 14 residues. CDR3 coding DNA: TGTGCCAGCAGCTTGGGTAGGATCAATCAGTCCCAGCATTTT. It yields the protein CASSLGRINQSQHF.